This entry concerns a single T cell receptor beta chain. Its antigen remains unknown. Via 5' RACE with UMI labels, TRB cDNA libraries were prepared. TCRdb reanalyzed the 5' RACE reads, giving one entry per CDR3 protein sequence and no DNA. The sample's table shows some 40,000 distinct CDR3 sequences. These data originate in a study of CXCR3-negative and CXCR3-positive naive CD8 T cells. Study background: Cumulative TRB read yield was some 140 million, averaging about 1.5 +/- 0.3 million per library.

This CDR3 contains 14 residues. Germline V gene lookup returns CDR1 LNHNV and CDR2 YYDKDF (reference sequence). Broader study findings: Both naive subsets showed comparably high diversity, and memory CD8+ cells showed much lower diversity. Surface CD5 was comparable between naive subsets; TCR strength was inferred from TRB CDR3 properties.

This rearrangement joins TRBV15 to TRBJ2-1; the TCRdb D gene call, TRBD2, has no DNA to confirm it. The sequence derives from a human donor in good health. Some clones in this sample may be carry-over from other donors' samples. Sequenced material: memory CD8+ T cells from blood. Here the CDR3 reads CATSRVLAGNEQFF.